Shown below are 5 T cell receptor gamma chains from a single sample sequenced in a study of γδ T cells in repeated Plasmodium falciparum infection. Bulk repertoires came from Vgamma9/Vdelta2+ or Vdelta2-negative gammadelta T cells flow-sorted from PBMC. TCRdb redid the clone calls on the multiplex PCR reads with CATT. The sample consists of around 27,000 gamma-chain clones, over 1.1% of them appearing once. The source material was gamma-delta T cells from blood. These receptors originate from a pool of human donors (malaria-infected and uninfected, not separated).

This clone showed up many times. The TCRdb protein comes from a much larger clone and disagrees with this DNA's translation at residue 15, likely due to a read error; the protein given here is derived from the DNA. The V segment is TRGV9, and no J call was made. The CDR3 spans 17 residues. Germline values: CDR1 GITISATS, CDR2 ISYDGTV (reference sequence). This CDR3 is CALWEYGQELGKKIEVF. In nucleotides, the CDR3 is TGTGCCTTGTGGGAGTACGGACAAGAGTTGGGCAAAAAAATCGAGGTATTT.

The J gene is TRGJP1, the V gene TRGV8. Matching the DNA to germline supplied the J gene, which TCRdb does not give. Germline V gene lookup returns CDR1 VENAVY and CDR2 YDSYNSRV. The ends lost 0 bases at V and 4 bases at J; junction bases unmatched: 8. CDR3 length: 16 amino acids. As DNA, the CDR3 is TGTGCCACCTGGGATAGGCTGTTTCTCACTGGTTGGTTCAAGATATTT. It yields the protein CATWDRLFLTGWFKIF.

This clone was seen a handful of times. TCRdb lists the protein of a much larger clone for this DNA, which differs at residue 6, so this is likely a read error; the protein given here is translated from the DNA itself. The genes are TRGV2 and TRGJP2. No J segment appears in TCRdb, so it was assigned here by matching the sequence to germline. Germline V lookup: CDR1 EGSNGY, CDR2 YDSYNSKV. The CDR3 is made up of 13 amino acids. V was clipped by 8 bases and J by 5 bases; unmatched bases: 8. CDR3 protein: CATFRSSDWIKTF. The CDR3 DNA reads TGTGCCACCTTTCGATCAAGTGATTGGATCAAGACGTTT.

The table lists this clone with many counts. CDR3 sequence reads: CATWDGPFYYKKLF. In DNA form, the CDR3 reads TGTGCCACCTGGGATGGGCCTTTTTATTATAAGAAACTCTTT. The V and J genes are TRGV4 and TRGJ1 or TRGJ2. With 0 bases clipped from V and 3 bases from J, the junction kept 5 bases outside the gene matches. The CDR3 sequence is 14 residues long. Looked up from germline, CDR1 is EGSTGY and CDR2 is YDSYTSSV.

This clone was seen many times. The amino acid sequence in TCRdb belongs to a much larger clone and departs from this DNA's translation at residue 7, likely a sequencing read error; the sequence shown is translated from the DNA. The chain carries TRGV2 and TRGJ1 or TRGJ2. There are 13 residues in the CDR3. V gave up 0 bases and J gave up 10 bases; unmatched junction bases: 9. Germline-derived CDR1 and CDR2 are EGSNGY and YDSYNSKV. The CDR3 nucleotides are TGTGCCACCTGGGACGGGCGTGCGCAAAAGAAACTCTTT. Its translation: CATWDGRAQKKLF.